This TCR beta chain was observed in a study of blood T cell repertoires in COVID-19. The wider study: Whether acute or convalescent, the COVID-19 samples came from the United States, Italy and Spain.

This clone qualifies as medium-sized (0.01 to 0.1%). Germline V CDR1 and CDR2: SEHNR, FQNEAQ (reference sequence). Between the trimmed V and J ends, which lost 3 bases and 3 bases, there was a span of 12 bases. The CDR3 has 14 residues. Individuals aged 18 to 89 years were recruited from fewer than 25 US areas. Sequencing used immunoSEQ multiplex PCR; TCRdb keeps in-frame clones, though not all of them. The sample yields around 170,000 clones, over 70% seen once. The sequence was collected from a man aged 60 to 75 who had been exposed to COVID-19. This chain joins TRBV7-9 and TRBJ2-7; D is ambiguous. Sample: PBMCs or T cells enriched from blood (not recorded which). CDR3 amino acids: CASSLGSAGYEQYF. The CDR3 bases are TGTGCCAGCAGCTTGGGCTCGGCTGGCTACGAGCAGTACTTC.